What follows are 17 T cell receptor beta chains derived from one specimen sequenced in a study of blood T cell repertoires in COVID-19. The protocol was immunoSEQ multiplex PCR, while the TCRdb copy is restricted to in-frame clones and leaves out a portion. This sample has 35,000 to 50,000 clones, with 70% to 90% found just once. The sample consisted of peripheral blood. The receptors derive from a human donor in a cohort sampled during active COVID-19.

CDR3 sequence: CASRSTEKYGYTF. The CDR3 region has the DNA TGTGCCAGCCGTTCGACAGAAAAGTATGGCTACACCTTC. The rearrangement uses TRBV6-6 and TRBJ1-2, with D possibly TRBD1 on 5 matching bases. There are 13 residues in the CDR3. V was clipped by 8 bases and J by 5 bases, with 15 bases between them. Germline lookup yields CDR1 MNHNY and CDR2 SVGAGI (reference sequence).

V gene TRBV28 combines with J gene TRBJ1-6, with D possibly matching TRBD1 (5 bases). Germline CDR1 MDHEN, CDR2 SYDVKM. This CDR3 is 17 amino acids long. V lost 6 bases, J lost 0 bases, and 15 bases lay in between. The CDR3 here is CASRPGLLSSYNSPLHF. Here the CDR3 DNA reads TGTGCCAGCAGACCGGGACTACTGAGCTCCTATAATTCACCCCTCCACTTT.

The chain uses TRBV28 and TRBJ2-5, with TRBD1 as a possible D gene (5 bases). This CDR3 has 14 residues. Trimming stripped 2 bases from V and 5 bases from J, with 12 bases between. CDR1 and CDR2 (germline): MDHEN, SYDVKM. The CDR3 reads CASSLDGAVETQYF. The CDR3 nucleotides read TGTGCCAGCAGTTTAGATGGGGCGGTGGAGACCCAGTACTTC.

V is TRBV7-2 and J is TRBJ1-1, with 9 bases lining up with TRBD1. Germline-derived CDR1 and CDR2 are SGHTA and FQGNSA. The CDR3 is 14 amino acids. Trimming took 5 bases from V and 3 from J; bases not matched to a gene: 4. CDR3 nucleotide sequence: TGTGCCAGCAGCACAGGGGGCGATGACACTGAAGCTTTCTTT. Its protein is CASSTGGDDTEAFF.

The chain has TRBV5-4 and TRBJ2-6; the match to TRBD2 covers 8 bases. Germline lookup yields CDR1 SGHNT and CDR2 YYREEE (reference sequence). Trimming at V came to 6 bases and at J to 0 bases, leaving 5 bases not matched to a gene. The CDR3 covers 16 residues. The DNA of the CDR3 is TGTGCCAGCAAAGCGGGAGTCCTCTCTGGGGCCAACGTCCTGACTTTC. It translates to CASKAGVLSGANVLTF.

This chain connects TRBV9 to TRBJ2-7; 8 bases align to TRBD1. CDR3 length: 21 residues. J lost 2 bases, V lost 0 bases, and 22 bases had no gene match. CDR1 is SGDLS, CDR2 YYNGEE, per germline. The CDR3 here is CASSVGRSLKNRGSWPYEQYF. The CDR3 bases are TGTGCCAGCAGCGTAGGGCGCTCCCTCAAAAACAGGGGGTCGTGGCCCTACGAGCAGTACTTC.

In DNA, the CDR3 is TGCGCCAGCACCCCGTACTACGAGCAGTACTTC. Translating gives CASTPYYEQYF. The chain is built from TRBV10-1 and TRBJ2-7; D not certain. The CDR3 is made up of 11 amino acids. Trimming left V 7 bases short and J 3 bases short, with 7 bases between. Germline CDR1 and CDR2: WNHNN and SYGVQD (reference sequence).

This chain uses TRBV9 with TRBJ2-3, with D possibly TRBD2 on 5 matching bases. CDR3 length: 13 amino acids. V was cut by 3 bases and J by 0 bases, with 5 bases left in between. Per the germline V gene, CDR1 is SGDLS and CDR2 is YYNGEE. CDR3 region: CASSGESTDTQYF. The CDR3 nucleotides are TGTGCCAGCAGCGGGGAGAGCACAGATACGCAGTATTTT.

The CDR3 protein is CASSSLTGNNQPQHF. CDR3 nucleotides: TGTGCCAGCAGCTCCTTGACAGGGAACAATCAGCCCCAGCATTTT. This rearrangement joins TRBV7-6 to TRBJ1-5; 7 nucleotides align to TRBD1. V trimming: 4 bases; J trimming: 3 bases; junction bases outside the gene matches: 6. The CDR3 consists of 15 residues. From germline, CDR1 is SGHVS and CDR2 FNYEAQ.

This clone was counted between two and nine times. V is TRBV30 and J is TRBJ1-3; TRBD1 agrees at 9 bases. This CDR3 is built from 14 residues. V shed 6 bases and J 5 bases; nucleotides not matched to a gene: 8. CDR1 is GTSNPN and CDR2 is SVGIG in the germline V gene (reference sequence). The CDR3 reads CACDRGDSRNTIYF. CDR3 in DNA: TGTGCCTGCGACAGGGGGGACTCCCGAAACACCATATATTTT.

The J gene is TRBJ2-1, the V gene TRBV4-3; 7 bases map to TRBD2. Germline V gives CDR1 LGHNA, CDR2 YSLEER. The trim removed 0 bases at V and 5 bases at J, leaving 10 bases unmatched. The CDR3 is 17 residues long. CDR3 residues: CASSQDRGGHTNNEQFF. The CDR3 DNA follows: TGCGCCAGCAGCCAAGATCGGGGAGGGCATACAAACAATGAGCAGTTCTTC.

The chain couples TRBV2 to TRBJ1-4; 10 bases agree with TRBD1. This CDR3 region has 15 residues. V was clipped by 6 bases and J by 3 bases; unmatched bases: 4. Germline lookup yields CDR1 SNHLY and CDR2 FYNNEI. CDR3 coding DNA: TGTGCCAGCAGGGACAGGGGGATTGCTAATGAAAAACTGTTTTTT. Translated: CASRDRGIANEKLFF. Variable domain in full (rest from reference TRBV2 and TRBJ1-4): EPEVTQTPSHQVTQMGQEVILRCVPISNHLYFYWYRQILGQKVEFLVSFYNNEISEKSEIFDDQFSVERPDGSNFTLKIRSTKLEDSAMYFCASRDRGIANEKLFFGSGTQLSVL.

The gene calls are TRBV29-1 and TRBJ2-7; 7 nucleotides match TRBD2. After removal of 2 bases from V and 5 bases from J, the junction contained 15 bases not matched to a gene. Germline V gene sequence: CDR1 SQVTM, CDR2 ANQGSEA. The CDR3 is 16 amino acids. This CDR3 reads CSVEFAAGRVKNEQYF. The CDR3 coding sequence is TGCAGCGTTGAATTCGCAGCGGGGAGGGTGAAGAACGAGCAGTACTTC.

This clone was seen a single time. The rearrangement joins TRBV7-8 to TRBJ1-2, with 8 bases identical to TRBD1. Germline values: CDR1 SGHVS, CDR2 FQNEAQ. Germline trimming cut 1 base from V and 4 bases from J; bases unmatched to any gene: 5. The CDR3 runs to 15 residues. CDR3 region: CASSLGGQASYGYTF. CDR3 DNA: TGTGCCAGCAGCTTAGGGGGACAGGCTTCCTATGGCTACACCTTC.

This chain connects TRBV7-3 to TRBJ2-3, with 9 bases that match TRBD1. This CDR3 has 16 amino acids. In germline, CDR1 is SGHTA, CDR2 FQGTGA. V gave up 5 bases and J gave up 3 bases; unmatched junction bases: 9. DNA for the CDR3: TGTGCCAGCAGCCCCCTGACAGGGGGTGGGACAGATACGCAGTATTTT. Translation gives CASSPLTGGGTDTQYF.

The chain is built from TRBV6-6 and TRBJ2-7; the match to TRBD2 covers 8 bases. The junction had 7 bases not matched to a gene; V was cut back by 5 bases and J by 4 bases. The germline CDR1 and CDR2 sequences are MNHNY and SVGAGI (reference sequence). The length of the CDR3 is 14 residues. The CDR3 DNA is TGTGCCAGCAGTCGTGGACTAGCCCCATACGAGCAGTACTTC. This encodes CASSRGLAPYEQYF.

In this sample, this clone turned up a few times. The rearrangement joins TRBV11-2 to TRBJ2-2; 8 nucleotides match TRBD2. Trimming at V came to 5 bases and at J to 2 bases, leaving 4 bases not matched to a gene. The CDR3 is made up of 15 amino acids. From germline, CDR1 is SGHAT and CDR2 FQNNGV. CDR3 in DNA: TGTGCCAGCAGCGTGACTAGCGTCAACACCGGGGAGCTGTTTTTT. Translated, it gives CASSVTSVNTGELFF.